This record looks at one T cell receptor beta chain sequence and its context. The data derive from a study of blood T cell repertoires in COVID-19. As for the study in general: COVID-19 samples collected from the United States, Italy and Spain covered acute and convalescent phases. PBMCs, B-cell-depleted T cells, or T cells were the source of the cDNA or gDNA that made up the material.

How the authors handled the data: Amplifying reference gene primers gave estimates of nucleated cell counts. Assay: immunoSEQ multiplex PCR; the TCRdb copy retains only in-frame clones and omits some. V and J calls and clone size are those listed in that table; D and trimming were worked out from the DNA. The repertoire consists of some 99,000 clones, with about 90% occurring once and the leading ten covering about 4.2%. The length of the CDR3 is 11 residues. Between the trimmed V and J ends, which lost 0 bases and 6 bases, there was a span of 5 bases. Germline CDR1 and CDR2: SQVTM and ANQGSEA. The TCR was taken from an older man with acute or convalescent COVID-19. The material sequenced was peripheral blood. This chain joins TRBV29-1 and TRBJ1-2, with unresolved D. The CDR3: CSVEDNNGYTF. Written as DNA, the CDR3 is TGCAGCGTTGAAGATAATAATGGCTACACCTTC.